The rows below give T cell receptor beta chains drawn from one sample of a study of identifying expanded T cells in peripheral blood. Data came from immunoSEQ multiplex PCR; TCRdb stores just in-frame clones and leaves some out. This table holds approximately 94,000 clones, around nine tenths found once. The sequencing sample was made of blood. Receptor source: a person aged 18-70 years in good health. Both conserved end residues are part of each CDR3. Each record gives: J gene, D gene, V gene, clone size, CDR3 protein, CDR3 DNA. A D gene is named only where the DNA matches it firmly. Clone size, where shown, is once, few, many, or a class for clones that have expanded.

TRBJ1-5 NA TRBV2 few CASNPDNINQPQHF TGTGCCAGCAACCCGGACAACATCAATCAGCCCCAGCATTTT
TRBJ2-1 NA TRBV29-1 NA CSGSSSYNEQFF TGCAGCGGATCGAGCTCCTACAATGAGCAGTTCTTC
TRBJ1-1 NA TRBV5-1 NA CASSRDRTEAFF TGCGCCAGCAGCCGTGACAGAACTGAAGCTTTCTTT
TRBJ1-2 TRBD1 TRBV4-3 NA CASSQGRVTAAQGDLGYTF TGCGCCAGCAGCCAAGGAAGGGTCACCGCGGCACAGGGGGATCTTGGCTACACCTTC
TRBJ1-1 NA TRBV15 NA CATSRQQGEAFF TGTGCCACCAGCAGGCAACAGGGTGAAGCTTTCTTT
TRBJ2-3 TRBD1 TRBV10-3 NA CASSGTGVDNTQYF TGTGCCAGCAGCGGGACAGGGGTGGACAATACGCAGTATTTT
TRBJ2-3 TRBD2 TRBV28 NA CASSFKRIRGGGLNTDTQYF TGTGCCAGCAGTTTCAAGCGGATACGGGGGGGAGGGTTGAACACAGATACGCAGTATTTT
TRBJ2-4 TRBD2 TRBV9 NA CASSVKAGGAKNIQYF TGTGCCAGCAGCGTAAAGGCCGGGGGGGCCAAAAACATTCAGTACTTC
TRBJ2-1 TRBD2 TRBV6-5 NA CASSYSTLAGGHEQFF TGTGCCAGCAGTTACTCGACCCTAGCGGGGGGGCATGAGCAGTTCTTC
TRBJ1-4 TRBD1 TRBV30 once CAWSVSGTANEKLFF TGTGCCTGGAGTGTCTCCGGGACAGCTAATGAAAAACTGTTTTTT
TRBJ2-3 NA TRBV5-1 once CASSPRDSETDTQYF TGCGCCAGCAGCCCCCGGGACTCTGAAACAGATACGCAGTATTTT
TRBJ2-7 NA TRBV19 NA CASSIGGTLSYEQYF TGTGCCAGTAGTATTGGCGGTACCTTATCCTACGAGCAGTACTTC
TRBJ2-2 TRBD1 TRBV7-3 NA CASRHSPGQGGTGELFF TGTGCCAGCAGGCACAGCCCCGGACAGGGCGGAACCGGGGAGCTGTTTTTT
TRBJ1-1 TRBD1 TRBV11-3 NA CASSPVSGQGNTEAFF TGTGCCAGCAGCCCCGTCTCGGGACAGGGGAATACTGAAGCTTTCTTT
TRBJ2-2 NA TRBV6-5 NA CASRTQGGSGELFF TGTGCCAGCAGGACACAGGGAGGCTCCGGGGAGCTGTTTTTT
TRBJ2-1 TRBD2 TRBV5-1 NA CASSPREKVGNEQFF TGCGCCAGCAGCCCGCGGGAGAAAGTGGGGAATGAGCAGTTCTTC
TRBJ1-6 NA TRBV7-8 NA CASSFGSSYNSPLHF TGTGCCAGCAGCTTCGGGAGCTCCTATAATTCACCCCTCCACTTT
TRBJ2-1 NA TRBV5-1 NA CASSLLDEQFF TGCGCCAGCAGCTTGCTGGATGAGCAGTTCTTC
TRBJ1-1 NA TRBV29-1 NA CSVSLMPSADYTEAFF TGCAGCGTTTCGTTGATGCCGTCCGCGGATTACACTGAAGCTTTCTTT
TRBJ2-7 NA TRBV18 NA CASSPPSLGGREQYF TGTGCCAGCTCACCACCTTCCCTTGGGGGGCGCGAGCAGTACTTC
TRBJ1-5 NA TRBV6-6 NA CASSYPRDPNQPQHF TGTGCCAGCAGTTACCCCAGGGATCCCAATCAGCCCCAGCATTTT
TRBJ2-1 NA TRBV11-3 NA CASSLKRNNEQFF TGTGCCAGCAGCTTAAAGAGAAACAATGAGCAGTTCTTC
TRBJ1-1 NA TRBV5-6 once CASSPGQHTEAFF TGTGCCAGCAGCCCTGGACAGCACACTGAAGCTTTCTTT
TRBJ1-1 NA TRBV9 few CASSVGGPGARAFF TGTGCCAGCAGCGTAGGAGGGCCCGGGGCTCGGGCTTTCTTT
TRBJ2-2 TRBD1 TRBV9 once CASSVVGQGYTGELFF TGTGCCAGCAGCGTAGTAGGACAGGGCTACACCGGGGAGCTGTTTTTT
TRBJ2-5 TRBD2 TRBV18 NA CASSPLPLAGGEETQYF TGTGCCAGCTCACCCCTCCCACTAGCGGGGGGGGAAGAGACCCAGTACTTC
TRBJ2-2 NA TRBV7-2 NA CASSLGVGELFF TGTGCCAGCAGCTTAGGGGTCGGGGAGCTGTTTTTT
TRBJ2-7 NA TRBV2 NA CASSLVLPLDEQYF TGTGCCAGCAGCCTGGTTTTGCCGCTCGACGAGCAGTACTTC
TRBJ2-7 TRBD1 TRBV5-5 NA CASSSRDRVEGYEQYF TGTGCCAGCAGCTCCCGGGACAGGGTAGAGGGATACGAGCAGTACTTC
TRBJ2-1 NA TRBV7-9 NA CASIAEDNEQFF TGTGCCAGCATAGCGGAGGACAATGAGCAGTTCTTC
TRBJ1-4 NA TRBV7-8 NA CASSFVSYVGGYGEKLFF TGTGCCAGCAGCTTTGTTTCGTATGTGGGGGGGTACGGTGAAAAACTGTTTTTT
TRBJ1-1 NA TRBV30 NA CAWTGTSRATEAFF TGTGCCTGGACAGGGACGTCTCGGGCTACTGAAGCTTTCTTT
TRBJ2-7 NA TRBV5-1 NA CASSLGLSFSYEQYF TGCGCCAGCAGCTTGGGACTATCCTTCTCCTACGAGCAGTACTTC
TRBJ2-3 TRBD2 TRBV25-1 NA CASSPQRGNTDTQYF TGTGCCAGCAGTCCCCAGCGGGGGAACACAGATACGCAGTATTTT
TRBJ1-1 NA TRBV2 once CASTPFGIGDTEAFF TGTGCCAGCACCCCCTTTGGGATCGGGGACACTGAAGCTTTCTTT
TRBJ1-1 NA TRBV6-5 NA CASSLRNTEAFF TGTGCCAGCAGTTTGAGGAACACTGAAGCTTTCTTT
TRBJ1-4 NA TRBV29-1 NA CSVQQGGNEKLFF TGCAGCGTGCAACAGGGTGGGAATGAAAAACTGTTTTTT
TRBJ1-2 NA TRBV5-4 NA CASSLLTGSYGYTF TGTGCCAGCAGCTTGTTAACCGGATCTTATGGCTACACCTTC
TRBJ1-1 NA TRBV18 NA CASSHEANMNTEAFF TGTGCCAGCTCACACGAGGCGAACATGAACACTGAAGCTTTCTTT
TRBJ2-3 NA TRBV2 NA CASSRDSDTQYF TGTGCCAGCAGTCGGGACTCAGATACGCAGTATTTT
TRBJ1-1 NA TRBV6-5 NA CASSYPGAKNTEAFF TGTGCCAGCAGTTACCCAGGGGCCAAAAACACTGAAGCTTTCTTT
TRBJ2-7 NA TRBV10-3 few CAISDRPGRSDEQYF TGTGCCATCAGTGATCGGCCAGGGAGATCTGACGAGCAGTACTTC
TRBJ1-3 TRBD1 TRBV7-9 NA CASRPTGGSGNTIYF TGTGCCAGCAGACCTACAGGGGGAAGCGGAAACACCATATATTTT
TRBJ2-1 NA TRBV6-1 NA CASSDGLGGGGLVNEQFF TGTGCCAGCAGTGACGGGCTCGGTGGGGGGGGGCTCGTCAATGAGCAGTTCTTC
TRBJ2-7 NA TRBV23-1 once CASSPSGDPYEQYF TGCGCCAGCAGTCCTTCGGGCGACCCCTACGAGCAGTACTTC
TRBJ2-7 NA TRBV25-1 NA CASSEYIGYEQYF TGTGCCAGCAGTGAATATATCGGCTACGAGCAGTACTTC
TRBJ2-1 NA TRBV5-4 once CASSFDNNEQFF TGTGCCAGCAGCTTCGATAACAATGAGCAGTTCTTC
TRBJ2-3 TRBD1 TRBV18 NA CASSPNEQGTNTQYF TGTGCCAGCTCACCAAATGAACAGGGGACAAATACGCAGTATTTT
TRBJ1-5 NA TRBV2 NA CASSMGEGQPQHF TGTGCCAGCAGTATGGGGGAAGGTCAGCCCCAGCATTTT
TRBJ2-7 TRBD1 TRBV10-3 NA CAIREADRGYEQYF TGTGCCATCAGAGAAGCGGACAGGGGATACGAGCAGTACTTC
TRBJ2-7 NA TRBV15 once CATSSRGLSEQYF TGTGCCACCAGCAGCAGAGGACTATCCGAGCAGTACTTC
TRBJ1-2 TRBD1 TRBV6-6 NA CASSNPGTGEGYTF TGTGCCAGCAGTAACCCGGGGACAGGGGAAGGCTACACCTTC
TRBJ2-2 NA TRBV7-3 once CASSPQGTGELFF TGTGCCAGCAGCCCCCAGGGCACCGGGGAGCTGTTTTTT